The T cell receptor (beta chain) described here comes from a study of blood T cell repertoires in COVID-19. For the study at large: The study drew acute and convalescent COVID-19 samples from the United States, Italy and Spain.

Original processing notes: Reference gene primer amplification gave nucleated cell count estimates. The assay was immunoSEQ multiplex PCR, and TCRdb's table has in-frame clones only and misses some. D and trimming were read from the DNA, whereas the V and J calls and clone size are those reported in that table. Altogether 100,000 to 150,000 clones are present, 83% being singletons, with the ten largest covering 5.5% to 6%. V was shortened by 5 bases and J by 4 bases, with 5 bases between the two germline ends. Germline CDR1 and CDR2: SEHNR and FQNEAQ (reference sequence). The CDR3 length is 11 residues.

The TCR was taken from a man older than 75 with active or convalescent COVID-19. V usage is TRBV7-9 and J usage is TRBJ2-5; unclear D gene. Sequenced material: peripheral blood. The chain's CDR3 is CASSNTETQYF. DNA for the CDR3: TGTGCCAGCAGCAACACAGAGACCCAGTACTTC.